A single TCR beta chain is shown here with its context. Its specificity is unknown. The data originate from a study of cytomegalovirus exposure and HLA in healthy donors. Study conclusions and caveats: Both high specificity and high sensitivity reportedly marked the classifier's diagnosis of cytomegalovirus status. Later on, analysis showed that most CMV-associated TCR beta chains appeared to be HLA-restricted. It was confirmed in vitro that a few of the CMV-associated chains were specific for CMV antigens.

60 Vbeta and 13 Jbeta primers were used in PCR. Sequenced by immunoSEQ multiplex PCR; TCRdb stores in-frame clones only, minus some. Of 120,000 to 150,000 clones listed, 73% are singletons. Everyone who donated was a healthy bone marrow donor. Germline CDR1 SGHVS, CDR2 FNYEAQ. Unmatched junction bases numbered 8, after V lost 5 bases and J lost 12 bases. The CDR3 is 12 residues long. The origin of this receptor is a human donor in good health. V and J are TRBV7-6 and TRBJ2-5; 8 bases are a match to TRBD1. The sequenced material came from PBMCs. The CDR3 loop reads CASSSGQGPKYF. CDR3 nucleotides: TGTGCCAGCAGCAGTGGACAGGGCCCCAAGTACTTC.